This TCR beta chain is from a study of OX40 agonist ivuxolimab in advanced cancers. The overall study: The patients' treatment was ivuxolimab, an agonistic anti-OX40 (CD134) antibody. Every 2 weeks, patients got intravenous ivuxolimab at one of six dose levels (0.01-10 mg/kg).

The repertoire was sequenced with immunoSEQ multiplex PCR; TCRdb's copy has only in-frame clones and lacks some. This table holds approximately 71,000 clones, 84% found once. The TCR sequence derives from an adult with an advanced solid tumor such as melanoma, head and neck, liver or kidney cancer. The source was CD4+ or CD8+ T cells sorted from blood, collected in a trial of the OX40 agonist ivuxolimab.

The CDR3 nucleotides are TGTGCCAGCAGTTCCCCCGGAGAGGTTAGCTCTGGAAACACCATATATTTT. It is translated as CASSSPGEVSSGNTIYF. The gene calls are TRBV28 and TRBJ1-3; D remains unclear. Germline V gene lookup returns CDR1 MDHEN and CDR2 SYDVKM. Trimming removed 4 bases at V and 0 bases at J, with 16 bases between. The CDR3 is 17 residues long. Full variable domain (remainder filled in from reference TRBV28 and TRBJ1-3): DVKVTQSSRYLVKRTGEKVFLECVQDMDHENMFWYRQDPGLGLRLIYFSYDVKMKEKGDIPEGYSVSREKKERFSLILESASTNQTSMYLCASSSPGEVSSGNTIYFGEGSWLTVV.